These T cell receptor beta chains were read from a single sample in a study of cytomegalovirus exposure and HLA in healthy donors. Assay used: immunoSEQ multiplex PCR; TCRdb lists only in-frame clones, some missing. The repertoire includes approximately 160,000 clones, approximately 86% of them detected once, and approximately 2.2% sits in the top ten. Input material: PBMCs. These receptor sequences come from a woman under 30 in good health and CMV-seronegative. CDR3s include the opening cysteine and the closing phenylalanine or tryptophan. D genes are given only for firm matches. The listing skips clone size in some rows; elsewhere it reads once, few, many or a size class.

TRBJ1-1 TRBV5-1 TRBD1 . CASSPGTGNTEAFF TGCGCCAGCAGCCCCGGGACAGGGAACACTGAAGCTTTCTTT
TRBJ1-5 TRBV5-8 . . CASSPPGNAAGDVGPQHF TGTGCCAGCAGTCCCCCGGGAAATGCTGCAGGCGACGTAGGGCCCCAGCATTTT
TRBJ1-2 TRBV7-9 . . CASSPEGVRGYGYTF TGTGCCAGCAGCCCGGAGGGCGTTCGGGGCTATGGCTACACCTTC
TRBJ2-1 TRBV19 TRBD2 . CASTLTTSGRNEQFF TGTGCCAGTACCCTAACGACTAGCGGGAGAAATGAGCAGTTCTTC
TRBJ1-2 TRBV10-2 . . CASSEDSSNYGYTF TGCGCCAGCAGTGAGGACTCTAGTAACTATGGCTACACCTTC
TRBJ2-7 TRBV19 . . CASTPGRGLSYEQYF TGTGCCAGTACCCCCGGACGGGGACTCTCCTACGAGCAGTACTTC
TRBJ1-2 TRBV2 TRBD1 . CASGAGTGVFGYTF TGTGCCAGCGGCGCCGGGACAGGGGTCTTCGGCTACACCTTC
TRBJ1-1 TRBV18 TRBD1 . CASSPNPGGHTEAFF TGTGCCAGCTCACCAAATCCAGGGGGGCACACTGAAGCTTTCTTT
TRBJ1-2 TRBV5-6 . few CASSLGGLGGYTF TGTGCCAGCAGCTTGGGGGGCTTGGGAGGCTACACCTTC
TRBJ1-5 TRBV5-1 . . CASSFGGNQPQHF TGCGCCAGCAGCTTCGGGGGCAATCAGCCCCAGCATTTT
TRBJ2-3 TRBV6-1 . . CASGRREADTQYF TGTGCCAGCGGGAGGAGGGAGGCAGATACGCAGTATTTT
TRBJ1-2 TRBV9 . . CASSAEGRSGYGYTF TGTGCCAGCAGCGCGGAGGGGAGGTCGGGCTATGGCTACACCTTC
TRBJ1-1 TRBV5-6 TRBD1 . CASSWGPGQYTEAFF TGTGCCAGCAGCTGGGGGCCGGGACAGTACACTGAAGCTTTCTTT
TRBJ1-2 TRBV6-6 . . CASSYGSGGNYGYTF TGTGCCAGCAGTTACGGCTCCGGGGGTAACTATGGCTACACCTTC
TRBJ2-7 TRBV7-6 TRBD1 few CASSLERTGLGEQYF TGTGCCAGCAGCTTAGAACGGACAGGGCTGGGTGAGCAGTACTTC
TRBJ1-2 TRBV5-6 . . CASSPWTRGNYGYTF TGTGCCAGCAGCCCATGGACTCGGGGGAACTATGGCTACACCTTC
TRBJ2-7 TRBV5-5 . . CASSPAYEQYF TGTGCCAGCAGCCCCGCCTACGAGCAGTACTTC
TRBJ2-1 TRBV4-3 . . CASSQDRGSSYNEQFF TGCGCCAGCAGCCAAGATCGAGGGAGCTCCTACAATGAGCAGTTCTTC
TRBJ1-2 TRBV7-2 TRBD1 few CASSPRTGDYGYTF TGTGCCAGCAGCCCCCGGACAGGGGACTATGGCTACACCTTC
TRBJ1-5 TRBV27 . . CASSFRGGDSNQPQHF TGTGCCAGCAGTTTTCGGGGGGGGGATAGCAATCAGCCCCAGCATTTT
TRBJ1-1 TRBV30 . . CACSPGAEAFF TGTGCCTGTTCACCAGGGGCCGAAGCTTTCTTT
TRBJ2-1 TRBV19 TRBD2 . CASSRLAGGFSGNEFF TGTGCCAGTAGTAGACTAGCGGGAGGGTTTTCGGGCAATGAGTTCTTC
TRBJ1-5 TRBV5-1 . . CASSLSGGMQPQHF TGCGCCAGCAGCTTGTCTGGGGGGATGCAGCCCCAGCATTTT
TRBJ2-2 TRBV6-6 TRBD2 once CASRGSGRTPGELFF TGTGCCAGCAGGGGTAGCGGGAGAACTCCCGGGGAGCTGTTTTTT
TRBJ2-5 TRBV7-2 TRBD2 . CASSLGTSGGRETQYF TGTGCCAGCAGCTTAGGAACTAGCGGGGGGCGGGAGACCCAGTACTTC
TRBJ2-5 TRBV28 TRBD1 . CASSSAGGETQYF TGTGCCAGCAGCTCCGCAGGGGGAGAGACCCAGTACTTC
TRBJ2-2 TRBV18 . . CASSPSGYTGELFF TGTGCCAGCTCACCCAGCGGGTACACCGGGGAGCTGTTTTTT
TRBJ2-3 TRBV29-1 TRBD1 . CSVEDRDRGRDTQYF TGCAGCGTTGAAGATCGGGACAGGGGAAGGGATACGCAGTATTTT
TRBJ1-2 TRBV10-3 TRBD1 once CAISSSDRRSGYTF TGTGCCATCAGTTCCTCGGACAGGAGGAGTGGCTACACCTTC
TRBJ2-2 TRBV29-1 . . CSVRPGLNTGELFF TGCAGCGTTCGGCCGGGATTAAACACCGGGGAGCTGTTTTTT
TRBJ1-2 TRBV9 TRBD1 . CASSPQLDRAYGYTF TGTGCCAGCAGCCCCCAGCTAGACAGGGCCTATGGCTACACCTTC
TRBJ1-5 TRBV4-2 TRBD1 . CASSPQGASNQPQHF TGTGCCAGCAGCCCCCAGGGGGCCAGCAATCAGCCCCAGCATTTT